This TCR beta chain was captured by sequencing in a study of tumor and adjacent non-tumor tissue in lung cancer. Study-wide points: Compared with tumor, normal lung showed significantly lower TCR diversity.

CDR3 length: 15 amino acids. The J segment lost 8 bases and the V segment lost 8 bases, leaving 12 bases of the junction unmatched. Germline assignment: CDR1 KGHDR and CDR2 SFDVKD. Three rounds of nested PCR, following a modified ARM-PCR protocol, produced the TCRbeta library. TCRdb re-derived calls from the multiplex PCR reads in MiXCR, one entry per CDR3 protein. The repertoire holds approximately 140,000 distinct CDR3 sequences, around 60% seen once, with approximately 18% in the top ten. No cell sorting was done before RNA was extracted from the tissue. Newly diagnosed lung cancer patients had thoracic surgery in China, August–late 2014, without prior chemotherapy. To note about this clonotype: Its antigen is unidentified.

The V gene is TRBV24-1, the J gene TRBJ2-1, with TRBD2 matching over 9 bases. This receptor was obtained from a man aged 55 to 70 with small cell lung cancer. The sample comprised lung tumor tissue. The CDR3 bases are TGTGCCACCATTTCTCGCGGGAGGGAATTCGATGAGCAGTTCTTC. Protein sequence: CATISRGREFDEQFF.